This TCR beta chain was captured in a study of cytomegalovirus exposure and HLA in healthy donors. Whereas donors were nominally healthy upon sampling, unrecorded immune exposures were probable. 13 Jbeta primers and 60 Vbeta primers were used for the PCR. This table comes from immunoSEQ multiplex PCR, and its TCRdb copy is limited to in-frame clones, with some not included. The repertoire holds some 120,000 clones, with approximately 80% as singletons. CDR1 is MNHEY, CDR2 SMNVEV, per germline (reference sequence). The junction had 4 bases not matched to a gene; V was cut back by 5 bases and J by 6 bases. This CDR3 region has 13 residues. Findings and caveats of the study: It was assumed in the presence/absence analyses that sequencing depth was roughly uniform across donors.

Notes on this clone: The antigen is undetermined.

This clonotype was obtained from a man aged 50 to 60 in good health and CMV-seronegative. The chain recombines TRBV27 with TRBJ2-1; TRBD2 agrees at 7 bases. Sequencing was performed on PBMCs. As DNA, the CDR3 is TGTGCCAGCAGTCCTCTAGCGGCCAATGAGCAGTTCTTC. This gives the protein CASSPLAANEQFF.